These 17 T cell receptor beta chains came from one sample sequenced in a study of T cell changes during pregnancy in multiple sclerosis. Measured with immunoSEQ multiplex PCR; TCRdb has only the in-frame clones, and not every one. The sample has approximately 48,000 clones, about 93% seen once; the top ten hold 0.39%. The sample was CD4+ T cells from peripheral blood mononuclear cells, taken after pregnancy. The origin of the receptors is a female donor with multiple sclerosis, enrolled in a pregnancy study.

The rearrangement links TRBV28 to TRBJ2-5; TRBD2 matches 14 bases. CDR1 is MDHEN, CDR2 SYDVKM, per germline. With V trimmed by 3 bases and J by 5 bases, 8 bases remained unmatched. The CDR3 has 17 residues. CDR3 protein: CASSLGLAGDLGETQYF. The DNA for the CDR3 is TGTGCCAGCAGTTTGGGACTAGCGGGAGATTTGGGGGAGACCCAGTACTTC.

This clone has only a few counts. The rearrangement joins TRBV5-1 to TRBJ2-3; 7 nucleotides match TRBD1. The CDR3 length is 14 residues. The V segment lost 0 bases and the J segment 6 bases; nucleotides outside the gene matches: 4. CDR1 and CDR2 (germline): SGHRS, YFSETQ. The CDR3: CASSLDGTADTQYF. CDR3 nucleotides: TGCGCCAGCAGCTTGGACGGGACAGCGGATACGCAGTATTTT.

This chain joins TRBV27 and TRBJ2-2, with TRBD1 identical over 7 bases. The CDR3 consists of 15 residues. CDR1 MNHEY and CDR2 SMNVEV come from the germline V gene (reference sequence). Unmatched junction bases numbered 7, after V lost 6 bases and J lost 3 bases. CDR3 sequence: CASRELTGHTGELFF. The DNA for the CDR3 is TGTGCCAGCAGAGAACTGACAGGGCACACCGGGGAGCTGTTTTTT.

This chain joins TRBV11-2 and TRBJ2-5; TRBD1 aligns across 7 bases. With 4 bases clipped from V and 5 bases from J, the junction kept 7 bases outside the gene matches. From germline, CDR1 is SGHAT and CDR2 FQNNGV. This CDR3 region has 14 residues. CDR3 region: CASSSPTGTETQYF. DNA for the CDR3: TGTGCCAGCAGCTCCCCGACAGGGACGGAGACCCAGTACTTC.

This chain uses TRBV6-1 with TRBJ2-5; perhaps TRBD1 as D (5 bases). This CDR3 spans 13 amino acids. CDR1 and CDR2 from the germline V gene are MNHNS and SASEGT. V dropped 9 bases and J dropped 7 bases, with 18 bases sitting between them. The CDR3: CASRSGSLGTQYF. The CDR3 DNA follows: TGTGCCAGTCGTTCAGGGTCCTTAGGGACCCAGTACTTC.

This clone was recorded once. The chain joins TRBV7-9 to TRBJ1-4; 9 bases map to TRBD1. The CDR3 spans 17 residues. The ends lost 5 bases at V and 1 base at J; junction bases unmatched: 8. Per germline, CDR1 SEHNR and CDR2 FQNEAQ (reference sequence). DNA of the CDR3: TGTGCCAGCAGCCCCCCGGACAGGGGACTAACTAATGAAAAACTGTTTTTT. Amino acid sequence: CASSPPDRGLTNEKLFF.

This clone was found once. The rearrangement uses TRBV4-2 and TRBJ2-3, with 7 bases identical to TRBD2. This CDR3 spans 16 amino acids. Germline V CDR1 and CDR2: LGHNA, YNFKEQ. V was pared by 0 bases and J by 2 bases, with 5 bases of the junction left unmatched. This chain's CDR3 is CASSQDRQRDTDTQYF. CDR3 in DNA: TGTGCCAGCAGCCAAGATCGCCAGCGGGACACAGATACGCAGTATTTT.

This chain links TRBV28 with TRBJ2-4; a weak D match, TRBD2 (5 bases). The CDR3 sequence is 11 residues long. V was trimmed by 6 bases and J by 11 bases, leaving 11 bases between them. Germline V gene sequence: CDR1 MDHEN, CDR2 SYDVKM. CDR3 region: CASRDTSVQYF. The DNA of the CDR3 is TGTGCCAGCAGGGATACTAGTGTTCAGTACTTC.

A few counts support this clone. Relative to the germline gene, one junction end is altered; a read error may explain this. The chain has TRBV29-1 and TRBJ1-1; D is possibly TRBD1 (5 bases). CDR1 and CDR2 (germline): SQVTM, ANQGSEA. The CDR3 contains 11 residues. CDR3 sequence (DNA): TGCAGCGCTAATCCGGGGACTGCAGCTTTCTTT. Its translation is CSANPGTAAFF.

In DNA, the CDR3 is TGCAGCGTAGTAATTGACAGGGATTGGCAGTACTTC. It specifies CSVVIDRDWQYF. V gene TRBV29-1 combines with J gene TRBJ2-7; 7 bases map to TRBD1. The germline V gene encodes CDR1 SQVTM and CDR2 ANQGSEA. V dropped 6 bases and J dropped 9; count of bases not matched to a gene: 11. The CDR3 is 12 residues long.

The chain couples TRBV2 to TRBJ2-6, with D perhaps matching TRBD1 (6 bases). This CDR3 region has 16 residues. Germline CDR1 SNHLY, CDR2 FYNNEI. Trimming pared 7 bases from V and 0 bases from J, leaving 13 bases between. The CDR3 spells CASTVLGASGANVLTF. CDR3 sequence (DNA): TGTGCCAGCACCGTGTTGGGGGCCTCTGGGGCCAACGTCCTGACTTTC.

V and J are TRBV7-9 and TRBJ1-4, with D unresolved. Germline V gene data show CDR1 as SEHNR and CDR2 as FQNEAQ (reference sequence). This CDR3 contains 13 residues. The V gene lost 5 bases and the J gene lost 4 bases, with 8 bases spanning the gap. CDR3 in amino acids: CASSPVHNEKLFF. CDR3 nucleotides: TGTGCCAGCAGCCCGGTCCATAATGAAAAACTGTTTTTT.

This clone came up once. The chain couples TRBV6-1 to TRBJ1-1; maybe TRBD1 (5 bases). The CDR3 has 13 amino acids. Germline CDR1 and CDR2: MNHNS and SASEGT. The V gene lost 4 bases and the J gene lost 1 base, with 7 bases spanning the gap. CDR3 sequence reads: CASSADRNTEAFF. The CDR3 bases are TGTGCCAGCAGTGCCGACAGGAACACTGAAGCTTTCTTT.

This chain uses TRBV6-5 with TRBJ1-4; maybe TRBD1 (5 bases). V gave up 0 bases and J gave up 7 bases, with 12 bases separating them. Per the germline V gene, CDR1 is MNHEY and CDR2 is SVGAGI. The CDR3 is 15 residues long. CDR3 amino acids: CASSYSQRGSEKLFF. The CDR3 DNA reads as TGTGCCAGCAGTTACTCGCAAAGGGGAAGTGAAAAACTGTTTTTT.

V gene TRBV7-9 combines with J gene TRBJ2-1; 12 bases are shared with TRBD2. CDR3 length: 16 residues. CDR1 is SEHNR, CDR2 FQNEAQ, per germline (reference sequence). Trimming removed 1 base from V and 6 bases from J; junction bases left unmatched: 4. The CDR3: CASSLERLAGANEQFF. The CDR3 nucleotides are TGTGCCAGCAGCTTAGAGCGACTAGCGGGAGCCAATGAGCAGTTCTTC.

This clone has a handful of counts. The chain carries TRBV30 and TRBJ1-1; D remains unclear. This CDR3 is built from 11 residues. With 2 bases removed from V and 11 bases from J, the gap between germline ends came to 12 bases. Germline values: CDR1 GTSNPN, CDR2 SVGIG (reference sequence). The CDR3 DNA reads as TGTGCCTGGAGTTCGGTTTCGTATGCTTTCTTT. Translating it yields CAWSSVSYAFF. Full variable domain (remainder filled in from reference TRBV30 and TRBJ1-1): SQTIHQWPATLVQPVGSPLSLECTVEGTSNPNLYWYRQAAGRGLQLLFYSVGIGQISSEVPQNLSASRPQDRQFILSSKKLLLSDSGFYLCAWSSVSYAFFGQGTRLTVV.

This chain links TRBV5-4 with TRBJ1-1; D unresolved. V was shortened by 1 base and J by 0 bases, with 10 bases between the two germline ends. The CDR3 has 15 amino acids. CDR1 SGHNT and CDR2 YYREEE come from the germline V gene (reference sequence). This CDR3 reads CASSLFTGVNTEAFF. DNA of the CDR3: TGTGCCAGCAGCTTGTTTACTGGAGTGAACACTGAAGCTTTCTTT. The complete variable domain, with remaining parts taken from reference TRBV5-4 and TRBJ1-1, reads ETGVTQSPTHLIKTRGQQVTLRCSSQSGHNTVSWYQQALGQGPQFIFQYYREEENGRGNFPPRFSGLQFPNYSSELNVNALELDDSALYLCASSLFTGVNTEAFFGQGTRLTVV.